This T cell receptor (beta chain) was recovered during a study of blood T cell repertoires in COVID-19. This clone occurred a few times. Profiled with immunoSEQ multiplex PCR; TCRdb holds only in-frame clones, not every one. The table lists about 140,000 clones, around 83% of them singletons. Germline values: CDR1 SGHRS, CDR2 YFSETQ. V lost 4 bases to trimming and J lost 0 bases; unmatched junction nucleotides: 3. This CDR3 region has 15 residues. Sequences were obtained from peripheral blood. The chain joins TRBV5-1 to TRBJ2-2; 7 bases match TRBD2. This TCR was recovered from a human donor in a cohort sampled during active COVID-19. The CDR3 DNA sequence: TGCGCCAGCAGCCGAAGCGGGACGAACACCGGGGAGCTGTTTTTT. This translates into CASSRSGTNTGELFF.